The 28 T cell receptor beta chains below all came from one sample that was sequenced in a study of blood T cell repertoires in COVID-19. Only in-frame clones appear in the TCRdb table, and some are missing; sequencing was by immunoSEQ multiplex PCR. The data show more than 200,000 clones, roughly 90% seen once. The sample taken for sequencing was peripheral blood. All receptors derive from a man between 65 and 85 years old with acute or convalescent COVID-19.

The gene calls are TRBV5-1 and TRBJ2-1; no clear D. Germline V gene lookup returns CDR1 SGHRS and CDR2 YFSETQ. The CDR3 sequence is 13 residues long. V lost 0 bases and J lost 5, with 6 bases in between. CDR3 DNA sequence: TGCGCCAGCAGCTTGGTTGCGAACAATGAGCAGTTCTTC. It yields the protein CASSLVANNEQFF.

The gene calls are TRBV18 and TRBJ2-2; tentative D call: TRBD1 (6 bases). Germline V gene sequence: CDR1 KGHSH, CDR2 LQKENI. The CDR3 is made up of 16 amino acids. V lost 0 bases and J 6 bases, leaving 14 bases between the germline ends. CDR3 bases: TGTGCCAGCTCACCACCGATGGGGGCAAGTGCCGGGGAGCTGTTTTTT. It encodes CASSPPMGASAGELFF. Based on the CDR3 plus reference TRBV18 and TRBJ2-2, the full variable domain is NAGVMQNPRHLVRRRGQEARLRCSPMKGHSHVYWYRQLPEEGLKFMVYLQKENIIDESGMPKERFSAEFPKEGPSILRIQQVVRGDSAAYFCASSPPMGASAGELFFGEGSRLTVL.

The chain uses TRBV7-2 and TRBJ2-5; TRBD2 aligns across 7 bases. Per germline, CDR1 SGHTA and CDR2 FQGNSA. The CDR3 length is 15 residues. Trimming cost V 1 base and J 3 bases; bases outside gene matches: 5. The CDR3 DNA follows: TGTGCCAGCAGCTTAGTGGTCAGCGGGAAAGAGACCCAGTACTTC. Residues: CASSLVVSGKETQYF.

This clone was observed a single time. The V and J genes are TRBV7-9 and TRBJ1-4, with 9 nucleotides matching TRBD1. V dropped 1 base and J dropped 7; count of bases not matched to a gene: 10. Germline loops: CDR1 SEHNR, CDR2 FQNEAQ (reference sequence). CDR3 length: 17 amino acids. CDR3 in DNA: TGTGCCAGCAGCTTAGAGCCCCTCGACAGGGGGGGTGAAAAACTGTTTTTT. It encodes CASSLEPLDRGGEKLFF.

The chain is built from TRBV10-3 and TRBJ1-6; 10 positions agree with TRBD1. Germline assignment: CDR1 ENHRY and CDR2 SYGVKD. Losses at the gene ends were 4 bases for V and 7 bases for J; bases not matched to a gene: 4. The CDR3 has 15 amino acids. The DNA of the CDR3 is TGTGCCATCAGTGGACAGGGGGCGCGAAATTCACCCCTCCACTTT. Translated, it gives CAISGQGARNSPLHF.

This rearrangement joins TRBV9 to TRBJ2-1, with 8 nucleotides matching TRBD2. This CDR3 is built from 16 residues. V trimming: 0 bases; J trimming: 6 bases; junction bases outside the gene matches: 8. Germline assignment: CDR1 SGDLS and CDR2 YYNGEE. This CDR3 reads CASSVARAGGFNEQFF. Written as DNA, the CDR3 is TGTGCCAGCAGCGTAGCTCGGGCGGGAGGATTCAATGAGCAGTTCTTC.

This clone was seen a handful of times. V usage is TRBV29-1 and J usage is TRBJ1-1; 11 bases fit TRBD1. Per germline, CDR1 SQVTM and CDR2 ANQGSEA. The V and J ends lost 8 bases and 8 bases, in that order; junction bases with no gene match: 4. The CDR3 length is 11 residues. DNA of the CDR3: TGCAGCACGGACAGGGGGCGCGAAGCTTTCTTT. This translates into CSTDRGREAFF.

The chain recombines TRBV15 with TRBJ2-2; TRBD2 matches 14 bases. This CDR3 has 15 residues. The J segment lost 7 bases and the V segment lost 6 bases, leaving 4 bases of the junction unmatched. From germline, CDR1 is LNHNV and CDR2 YYDKDF (reference sequence). The CDR3 loop is CATRPGLAGDGELFF. CDR3 in DNA: TGTGCCACCAGGCCGGGACTAGCGGGAGACGGGGAGCTGTTTTTT.

This clone was picked up a small number of times. The same CDR3 is also encoded by other DNA sequences in this sample. The chain joins TRBV2 to TRBJ2-7; 8 bases line up with TRBD1. The CDR3 spans 12 residues. Germline lookup yields CDR1 SNHLY and CDR2 FYNNEI. V dropped 8 bases and J dropped 3; count of bases not matched to a gene: 3. Here the CDR3 DNA reads TGTGCCAGCTCTGGACAGGGCTACGAGCAGTACTTC. Its translation is CASSGQGYEQYF.

As for this clone: The sample contains more than one DNA sequence encoding this CDR3. The chain recombines TRBV30 with TRBJ1-2, with D uncertain. V gave up 5 bases and J gave up 1 base, with 8 bases separating them. This CDR3 is built from 12 residues. Germline CDR1 GTSNPN, CDR2 SVGIG (reference sequence). The CDR3 sequence: CAWAQLNYGYTF. The CDR3 DNA reads as TGTGCCTGGGCACAGCTTAACTATGGCTACACCTTC.

The chain joins TRBV19 to TRBJ2-7; D unclear. Germline V gene data show CDR1 as LNHDA and CDR2 as SQIVND (reference sequence). V lost 3 bases, J lost 7 bases, and 13 bases lay in between. The CDR3 covers 13 residues. CDR3 nucleotide sequence: TGTGCCAGTAGTATTGGCCCAGGTATGGAGCAGTACTTC. Translation: CASSIGPGMEQYF.

This clone has a single count. The V gene is TRBV24-1, the J gene TRBJ2-1; D is possibly TRBD2 (5 bases). CDR3 length: 11 amino acids. Per the germline V gene, CDR1 is KGHDR and CDR2 is SFDVKD. Deletions cut 6 bases from V and 10 bases from J, with 9 bases between. The CDR3 nucleotides are TGTGCCACCAGTCGAGGAGGCGAGCAGTTCTTC. Its protein is CATSRGGEQFF.

The chain has TRBV10-3 and TRBJ2-7; 9 bases align to TRBD1. Germline CDR1 and CDR2: ENHRY and SYGVKD. The CDR3 is 15 residues long. After removal of 6 bases from V and 2 bases from J, the junction contained 8 bases not matched to a gene. CDR3 protein: CAIRVGQGRTYEQYF. The CDR3 coding sequence is TGTGCCATCAGGGTTGGACAGGGGAGGACCTACGAGCAGTACTTC.

The rearrangement uses TRBV4-1 and TRBJ1-5, with D perhaps TRBD1 (5 bases). From germline, CDR1 is MGHRA and CDR2 YSYEKL. The CDR3 length is 14 residues. Trimming cost V 4 bases and J 2 bases, with 9 bases left between them. CDR3 sequence: CASSPIGGNQPQHF. Written as DNA, the CDR3 is TGCGCCAGCAGCCCCATAGGGGGCAATCAGCCCCAGCATTTT.

This rearrangement joins TRBV3-1 (or the pseudogene TRBV3-2) to TRBJ2-1, with D possibly being TRBD2 (6 bases). Per germline, CDR1 LGHDT and CDR2 YNNKEL (reference sequence). The CDR3 length is 13 residues. V was clipped by 4 bases and J by 4 bases, with 8 bases between them. The DNA of the CDR3 is TGTGCCAGCAGCCTACTAGCTTACAATGAGCAGTTCTTC. This gives the protein CASSLLAYNEQFF.

V usage is TRBV10-3 and J usage is TRBJ2-2, with TRBD1 matching over 10 bases. The CDR3 sequence is 14 residues long. Germline V gives CDR1 ENHRY, CDR2 SYGVKD. Trimming at V came to 6 bases and at J to 5 bases, leaving 3 bases not matched to a gene. CDR3 amino acids: CAISGTGETGELFF. CDR3 DNA: TGTGCCATCAGCGGGACAGGGGAGACCGGGGAGCTGTTTTTT.

This clone was detected only once. The J gene is TRBJ1-6, the V gene TRBV6-5, with D possibly TRBD1 on 6 matching bases. Between the trimmed V and J ends, which lost 6 bases and 5 bases, there was a span of 8 bases. Looked up from germline, CDR1 is MNHEY and CDR2 is SVGAGI. The CDR3 extends over 13 amino acids. This chain's CDR3 is CASRDSNNSPLHF. As DNA, the CDR3 is TGTGCCAGCAGGGACAGCAATAATTCACCCCTCCACTTT.

This rearrangement joins TRBV25-1 to TRBJ2-7; D may be TRBD2 (5 bases). The V gene lost 2 bases and the J gene lost 7 bases, with 12 bases spanning the gap. The CDR3 spans 13 residues. Looked up from germline, CDR1 is MGHDK and CDR2 is SYGVNS. This CDR3 is CASSEVALGEQYF. The CDR3 coding sequence is TGTGCCAGCAGTGAAGTAGCGCTCGGGGAGCAGTACTTC.

The V gene is TRBV28, the J gene TRBJ2-3; TRBD2 is a possible D gene (5 bases). This CDR3 is 15 amino acids long. CDR1 and CDR2 from the germline V gene are MDHEN and SYDVKM. V was pared by 3 bases and J by 7 bases, with 17 bases between. The CDR3 here is CASSLGRGYAYTQYF. DNA of the CDR3: TGTGCCAGCAGTTTGGGTCGGGGTTACGCGTATACGCAGTATTTT.

The chain carries TRBV3-1 (or the pseudogene TRBV3-2) and TRBJ1-6; 10 nucleotides match TRBD1. The CDR3 loop spans 14 amino acids. The germline CDR1 and CDR2 sequences are LGHDT and YNNKEL (reference sequence). The V gene end was trimmed by 5 bases and the J gene end by 9 bases; junction bases not matched to a gene: 4. CDR3 sequence reads: CASSVTGGGSPLHF. The CDR3 coding sequence is TGTGCCAGCAGCGTGACAGGGGGCGGTTCACCCCTCCACTTT.

V usage is TRBV7-2 and J usage is TRBJ1-5; D ambiguous. This CDR3 spans 15 amino acids. V lost 1 base to trimming and J lost 3 bases, with 10 bases between them. In germline, CDR1 is SGHTA, CDR2 FQGNSA. The CDR3 spells CASSLVAGNNQPQHF. As DNA, the CDR3 is TGTGCCAGCAGCTTAGTCGCAGGAAACAATCAGCCCCAGCATTTT.

The CDR3: CASSQGYFGVGYTF. CDR3 coding DNA: TGTGCCAGCAGCCAAGGATATTTCGGGGTGGGCTACACCTTC. The V gene is TRBV3-1 (or the pseudogene TRBV3-2), the J gene TRBJ1-2; D unclear. Per the germline V gene, CDR1 is LGHDT and CDR2 is YNNKEL (reference sequence). CDR3 length: 14 amino acids. The V end was cut by 1 base, the J end by 8 bases, with 14 bases between.

The chain uses TRBV18 and TRBJ2-2, with TRBD1 matching 8 bases. Unmatched junction bases numbered 6, after V lost 3 bases and J lost 6 bases. Germline V gene sequence: CDR1 KGHSH, CDR2 LQKENI. The CDR3 has 15 residues. CDR3 protein: CASSPGQGLSGELFF. In DNA, the CDR3 is TGTGCCAGCTCACCCGGACAGGGTCTTTCCGGGGAGCTGTTTTTT.

This sequence joins TRBV2 and TRBJ1-2, with 7 bases lining up with TRBD1. The CDR3 totals 14 residues. The V segment lost 2 bases and the J segment 7 bases; nucleotides outside the gene matches: 7. CDR1 and CDR2 (germline): SNHLY, FYNNEI. The CDR3 here is CASSETDRLGGYTF. The DNA of the CDR3 is TGTGCCAGCAGTGAAACGGACAGGCTGGGTGGCTACACCTTC.

The genes are TRBV2 and TRBJ1-4, with 7 bases lining up with TRBD1. CDR1 and CDR2 from the germline V gene are SNHLY and FYNNEI. The CDR3 has 13 residues. Trimming at V came to 8 bases and at J to 8 bases, leaving 8 bases not matched to a gene. This chain's CDR3 is CASLTGLKEKLFF. CDR3 in DNA: TGTGCCAGCTTGACAGGGCTGAAGGAAAAACTGTTTTTT.

The V call is TRBV5-1, the J call TRBJ1-4; 7 bases are shared with TRBD1. This CDR3 contains 14 residues. Germline V gives CDR1 SGHRS, CDR2 YFSETQ. The trim removed 4 bases at V and 5 bases at J, leaving 5 bases unmatched. For the CDR3, the DNA is TGCGCCAGCAGCCCCGGACAGGTGAATGAAAAACTGTTTTTT. Protein sequence: CASSPGQVNEKLFF.

The chain uses TRBV10-3 and TRBJ2-5, with D perhaps matching TRBD2 (6 bases). In germline, CDR1 is ENHRY, CDR2 SYGVKD. The CDR3 is 13 amino acids. V was shortened by 10 bases and J by 3 bases, with 15 bases between the two germline ends. CDR3 residues: CATGWRREETQYF. DNA of the CDR3: TGTGCCACCGGCTGGAGGAGGGAAGAGACCCAGTACTTC.

In the case of this clone: Other DNA sequences from this sample encode an identical CDR3 as well. J is TRBJ1-2 and V is TRBV19; D is possibly TRBD1 (5 bases). V was shortened by 5 bases and J by 1 base, with 8 bases between the two germline ends. Germline values: CDR1 LNHDA, CDR2 SQIVND (reference sequence). The CDR3 sequence is 13 residues long. CDR3 sequence (DNA): TGTGCCAGTAGTTCTCAGGGTAACTATGGCTACACCTTC. Translating gives CASSSQGNYGYTF.